This T cell receptor (beta chain) was observed in a study of T cell repertoires in cytomegalovirus infection. About the research overall: Selected CMV epitopes included recently identified HLA-C-restricted ones as well as well-studied HLA-B-restricted ones.

This clonotype was picked up a small number of times. The antigen is undetermined. TCRdb passed the reads through MiXCR, listing each CDR3 protein once. The data hold about 330,000 distinct CDR3 sequences, with roughly a third observed a single time. Germline CDR1 is SGHDN and CDR2 is FVKESK. This CDR3 is 12 amino acids long. V was trimmed by 1 base and J by 5 bases, leaving 5 bases between them. General study points: Dominating the ex vivo response were HLA-C-restricted CMV-specific TCR beta clonotypes. Cumulated frequencies of public TCR beta families served to identify carriers of CMV plus the relevant HLA.

The sequences come from cultured PBMCs, collected from culture after CMV antigen stimulation. The TCR sequence derives from a human donor in good health (CMV status not recorded). Some clones in this sample may be carry-over from other donors' samples. The chain employs TRBV14 and TRBJ2-5; unclear D gene. The CDR3 loop is CASSQGMETQYF. CDR3 coding DNA: TGTGCCAGCAGCCAAGGGATGGAGACCCAGTACTTC.